The clone carrying this TCR beta chain has at least ten counts. This sample was included in a study of early T cells in non-severe SARS-CoV-2 infection. From germline, CDR1 is SGHNT and CDR2 YENEEA. The CDR3 loop spans 16 amino acids. The V end lost 3 bases, the J end lost 5 bases, and 18 bases lay between the germline ends. TCRdb used MiXCR to reprocess the 5' RACE reads, holding one entry per CDR3 protein. The sample has approximately 33,000 distinct CDR3 sequences, roughly 4% seen once. The receptor's source is an adult who was a healthcare worker with PCR-confirmed SARS-CoV-2 infection or an uninfected control (not recorded which). The specimen was whole blood. The chain carries TRBV11-3 and TRBJ2-3; perhaps D is TRBD1 or TRBD2 (7 bases each). This CDR3 is CASSFRQGGFGDTQYF. The CDR3 bases are TGTGCCAGCAGCTTCCGACAGGGAGGGTTTGGAGATACGCAGTATTTT.